The 29 T cell receptor beta chains given below trace back to one sample, sequenced in a study of cytomegalovirus exposure and HLA in healthy donors. Repertoires were generated with immunoSEQ multiplex PCR, while TCRdb's copy carries only in-frame clones and drops some. The table lists more than 55,000 clones, around 89% of them singletons. The material sequenced was PBMCs. The receptors were gathered from a woman aged 18-35 years in good health and CMV-seronegative.

The CDR3 spells CASSSRSTANYGYTF. CDR3 coding DNA: TGTGCCAGCAGCTCCCGCTCGACAGCTAACTATGGCTACACCTTC. The chain recombines TRBV11-2 with TRBJ1-2, with D maybe TRBD1 (5 bases). The V end was cut by 4 bases, the J end by 0 bases, with 12 bases between. There are 15 residues in the CDR3. CDR1 SGHAT and CDR2 FQNNGV come from the germline V gene.

The CDR3 here is CASSAGAGGRQETQYF. As DNA, the CDR3 is TGTGCCAGCAGCGCTGGGGCCGGGGGTCGTCAAGAGACCCAGTACTTC. The chain is built from TRBV5-4 and TRBJ2-5; D might be TRBD2 (6 bases). CDR1 and CDR2 from the germline V gene are SGHNT and YYREEE (reference sequence). CDR3 length equals 16 residues. Trimming took 4 bases from V and 2 from J, leaving 18 bases between them.

This chain uses TRBV9 with TRBJ2-3, with 9 bases matching TRBD1. V was pared by 2 bases and J by 4 bases, with 8 bases of the junction left unmatched. The germline V gene has CDR1 SGDLS and CDR2 YYNGEE. The CDR3 is made up of 16 amino acids. In DNA, the CDR3 is TGTGCCAGCAGCGTTGGACAGGGGAGTTATGCAGATACGCAGTATTTT. Encoded protein: CASSVGQGSYADTQYF. Full variable domain (remainder filled in from reference TRBV9 and TRBJ2-3): DSGVTQTPKHLITATGQRVTLRCSPRSGDLSVYWYQQSLDQGLQFLIQYYNGEERAKGNILERFSAQQFPDLHSELNLSSLELGDSALYFCASSVGQGSYADTQYFGPGTRLTVL.

The chain carries TRBV7-7 and TRBJ1-4, with 7 bases aligning to TRBD1. The V gene end was trimmed by 5 bases and the J gene end by 10 bases; junction bases not matched to a gene: 7. The CDR3 covers 13 residues. Looked up from germline, CDR1 is SSHAT and CDR2 is FNYEAQ (reference sequence). The CDR3 region has the DNA TGTGCCAGCAGCCCCCGGCAGGGGGGAAAACTGTTTTTT. This encodes CASSPRQGGKLFF.

The rearrangement links TRBV28 to TRBJ2-7; 11 nucleotides match TRBD1. Germline V lookup: CDR1 MDHEN, CDR2 SYDVKM. Trimming took 8 bases from V and 3 from J; bases not matched to a gene: 3. This CDR3 contains 13 residues. The CDR3 is CASQGTGGYEQYF. The CDR3 bases are TGTGCCAGCCAGGGGACAGGGGGCTACGAGCAGTACTTC.

The chain employs TRBV19 and TRBJ1-6, with TRBD1 matching over 10 bases. With 6 bases clipped from V and 7 bases from J, the junction kept 6 bases outside the gene matches. The CDR3 consists of 15 residues. CDR1 LNHDA and CDR2 SQIVND come from the germline V gene (reference sequence). The CDR3 DNA sequence: TGTGCCAGTAGGGCGACAGGGGGCCTAAATTCACCCCTCCACTTT. This encodes CASRATGGLNSPLHF. The entire variable domain, with the rest obtained from reference TRBV19 and TRBJ1-6, is as follows: DGGITQSPKYLFRKEGQNVTLSCEQNLNHDAMYWYRQDPGQGLRLIYYSQIVNDFQKGDIAEGYSVSREKKESFPLTVTSAQKNPTAFYLCASRATGGLNSPLHFGNGTRLTVT.

The CDR3: CASSVRTSGNDNEQFF. In nucleotides, the CDR3 is TGTGCCAGCAGCGTACGGACTAGCGGGAATGACAATGAGCAGTTCTTC. V usage is TRBV11-3 and J usage is TRBJ2-1; 12 bases are shared with TRBD2. The CDR3 is 16 residues long. The V and J ends lost 5 bases and 5 bases, in that order; junction bases with no gene match: 7. Per the germline V gene, CDR1 is SGHNT and CDR2 is YENEEA.

The chain's CDR3 is CASSDLSLGDEQFF. The CDR3 nucleotides read TGTGCCAGCAGTGACTTGTCCCTAGGCGATGAGCAGTTCTTC. The genes are TRBV6-1 and TRBJ2-1; D gene unclear. The ends were cut back, 3 bases at V and 8 bases at J, with 14 bases in the middle. This CDR3 has 14 residues. Per germline, CDR1 MNHNS and CDR2 SASEGT.

The gene calls are TRBV28 and TRBJ1-5; TRBD1 agrees at 12 bases. The ends lost 4 bases at V and 4 bases at J; junction bases unmatched: 5. This CDR3 comprises 16 residues. Germline loops: CDR1 MDHEN, CDR2 SYDVKM. The CDR3 region has the DNA TGTGCCAGCAGTTCCAGGGACAGGGGGCGAAATCAGCCCCAGCATTTT. Its protein is CASSSRDRGRNQPQHF.

This chain links TRBV20-1 with TRBJ2-7; no clear D gene. Germline V gene lookup returns CDR1 DFQATT and CDR2 SNEGSKA (reference sequence). The CDR3 runs 11 residues. Trimming pared 2 bases from V and 5 bases from J, leaving 7 bases between. The CDR3 reads CSARSFDEQYF. CDR3 bases: TGCAGTGCTAGATCTTTCGACGAGCAGTACTTC.

In DNA, the CDR3 is TGCGCCAGCAGCGTTACAGGGGGCGTAAGGGGAACTGAAGCTTTCTTT. The encoded protein is CASSVTGGVRGTEAFF. The chain joins TRBV5-1 to TRBJ1-1; 9 bases are a match to TRBD1. The CDR3 loop spans 16 amino acids. The J segment lost 5 bases and the V segment lost 4 bases, leaving 12 bases of the junction unmatched. Per the germline V gene, CDR1 is SGHRS and CDR2 is YFSETQ.

The V gene is TRBV28, the J gene TRBJ2-1; D is possibly TRBD1 (6 bases). The V and J ends lost 5 bases and 0 bases respectively, with 11 bases between them. CDR3 size: 15 residues. Germline V gene data show CDR1 as MDHEN and CDR2 as SYDVKM. The CDR3 bases are TGTGCCAGCAGTACAGGGACCAACTCCTACAATGAGCAGTTCTTC. Amino acid sequence: CASSTGTNSYNEQFF.

The genes are TRBV28 and TRBJ2-7; 8 bases are shared with TRBD2. Trimming at V came to 6 bases and at J to 4 bases, leaving 11 bases not matched to a gene. The germline gives CDR1 MDHEN, CDR2 SYDVKM. There are 15 residues in the CDR3. This chain's CDR3 is CASSPRGLADYEQYF. The CDR3 region has the DNA TGTGCCAGCAGCCCTAGAGGACTAGCTGATTACGAGCAGTACTTC. Supplemented by reference TRBV28 and TRBJ2-7, the full variable domain reads DVKVTQSSRYLVKRTGEKVFLECVQDMDHENMFWYRQDPGLGLRLIYFSYDVKMKEKGDIPEGYSVSREKKERFSLILESASTNQTSMYLCASSPRGLADYEQYFGPGTRLTVT.

V and J are TRBV6-1 and TRBJ2-5; 9 nucleotides match TRBD2. The CDR3 loop spans 14 amino acids. The germline gives CDR1 MNHNS, CDR2 SASEGT. J was trimmed by 4 bases and V by 8 bases; bases with no gene match: 8. CDR3 nucleotides: TGTGCCAGCGGGGCGGGAGGGGGAGGAGAGACCCAGTACTTC. It is translated as CASGAGGGGETQYF.

The V and J genes are TRBV6-5 and TRBJ1-1; no clear D gene. Germline V CDR1 and CDR2: MNHEY, SVGAGI. Trimming left V 6 bases short and J 9 bases short, with 14 bases between. The CDR3 runs 12 residues. The CDR3 DNA reads as TGTGCCAGCAGAACGGAGAGTTTGAAAGCTTTCTTT. It specifies CASRTESLKAFF.

The gene calls are TRBV14 and TRBJ2-3; D uncertain. The germline gives CDR1 SGHDN, CDR2 FVKESK. The germline V and J ends were trimmed by 4 bases and 6 bases, with 8 bases remaining between them. This CDR3 region has 12 residues. CDR3 loop: CASSPLSDTQYF. In DNA, the CDR3 is TGTGCCAGCAGCCCCCTGTCGGATACGCAGTATTTT.

The chain links TRBV4-2 to TRBJ2-5; TRBD2 matches 10 bases. Unmatched junction bases numbered 10, after V lost 3 bases and J lost 3 bases. The germline V gene encodes CDR1 LGHNA and CDR2 YNFKEQ. This CDR3 has 17 residues. CDR3 loop: CASSQRSPGLAEETQYF. The CDR3 nucleotides read TGTGCCAGCAGCCAGAGATCCCCTGGACTAGCGGAAGAGACCCAGTACTTC.

The CDR3, as DNA: TGTGCCAGCAGCTGGACCAGGGACACTGAAGCTTTCTTT. It translates to CASSWTRDTEAFF. The genes are TRBV5-6 and TRBJ1-1, with D possibly matching TRBD1 (5 bases). CDR1 and CDR2 from the germline V gene are SGHDT and YYEEEE. Between the trimmed V and J ends, which lost 3 bases and 3 bases, there was a span of 9 bases. The CDR3 extends over 13 amino acids.

This rearrangement joins TRBV6-1 to TRBJ2-5; 10 nucleotides line up with TRBD1. The J call may be faulty, since TRBJ2-7 better matches the DNA end. This CDR3 is 15 amino acids long. Germline assignment: CDR1 MNHNS and CDR2 SASEGT. The CDR3 sequence: CASSEGQGTIYEQYF. As DNA, the CDR3 is TGTGCCAGCAGTGAGGGACAGGGGACGATCTACGAGCAGTACTTC.

The rearrangement links TRBV4-1 to TRBJ2-2; D perhaps matches TRBD2 (7 bases). CDR3 length equals 17 residues. Deletions cut 1 base from V and 4 bases from J, with 16 bases between. CDR1 is MGHRA, CDR2 YSYEKL, per germline. CDR3 nucleotides: TGCGCCAGCAGCCAAGTAGGGGGGGTCCTATCCACCGGGGAGCTGTTTTTT. It codes for CASSQVGGVLSTGELFF.

This CDR3 is CASSTSVTYEQYF. CDR3 nucleotide sequence: TGTGCCAGTAGTACTAGCGTAACCTACGAGCAGTACTTC. The gene calls are TRBV19 and TRBJ2-7; a possible D gene is TRBD2 (6 bases). The CDR3 sequence is 13 residues long. V dropped 4 bases and J dropped 2 bases, with 9 bases sitting between them. Germline CDR1 and CDR2: LNHDA and SQIVND (reference sequence).

The chain joins TRBV6-1 to TRBJ1-4; D is ambiguous. Germline CDR1 MNHNS, CDR2 SASEGT. Trimming left V 4 bases short and J 0 bases short, with 6 bases between. The CDR3 covers 14 residues. DNA of the CDR3: TGTGCCAGCAGTGCCCACTCAACTAATGAAAAACTGTTTTTT. Its protein is CASSAHSTNEKLFF.

This chain uses TRBV14 with TRBJ1-2; a possible D gene is TRBD1 (6 bases). This CDR3 has 14 amino acids. Germline CDR1 and CDR2: SGHDN and FVKESK. Trimming shortened V by 2 bases and J by 2 bases, and 9 bases separated the two germline ends. DNA for the CDR3: TGTGCCAGCAGCCAACTAACAGGGAACTATGGCTACACCTTC. Encoded protein: CASSQLTGNYGYTF.

With respect to this clone: Other nucleotide sequences in the sample specify the same CDR3. The rearrangement joins TRBV19 to TRBJ2-5; 7 nucleotides line up with TRBD1. Germline assignment: CDR1 LNHDA and CDR2 SQIVND (reference sequence). Unmatched junction bases numbered 0, after V lost 0 bases and J lost 5 bases. This CDR3 spans 13 amino acids. CDR3 nucleotide sequence: TGTGCCAGTAGTATAGACAGGGGGGAGACCCAGTACTTC. Its protein is CASSIDRGETQYF.

The chain combines TRBV5-1 with TRBJ2-2; TRBD1 matches at 7 bases. The V gene's germline CDR1 is SGHRS and CDR2 YFSETQ. Unmatched junction bases numbered 8, after V lost 4 bases and J lost 2 bases. This CDR3 comprises 16 residues. CDR3 DNA: TGCGCCAGCAGCAAAAGGACAGGACGCAACACCGGGGAGCTGTTTTTT. As protein: CASSKRTGRNTGELFF.

The V call is TRBV28, the J call TRBJ2-7, with D hard to call. V was trimmed by 6 bases and J by 4 bases, leaving 19 bases between them. CDR3 length: 15 amino acids. Looked up from germline, CDR1 is MDHEN and CDR2 is SYDVKM. The CDR3 loop is CASSSNLQSRYEQYF. In DNA form, the CDR3 reads TGTGCCAGCAGCTCTAACTTACAGAGCAGGTACGAGCAGTACTTC.

V gene TRBV5-4 combines with J gene TRBJ2-7; TRBD2 agrees at 13 bases. V shed 4 bases, J shed 5 bases, and the junction held 3 bases outside the gene matches. Per germline, CDR1 SGHNT and CDR2 YYREEE (reference sequence). The CDR3 is made up of 14 amino acids. This chain's CDR3 is CASSGLAGAHEQYF. In nucleotides, the CDR3 is TGTGCCAGCAGCGGACTAGCGGGGGCCCACGAGCAGTACTTC.

The chain has TRBV21-1 and TRBJ1-2; the table's D call TRBD1 went unverified against the DNA. TRBV21-1 is a recognized pseudogene. This CDR3 contains 15 residues. The CDR3 spells CASSPRQAGASGYTF. CDR3 sequence (DNA): TGTGCCAGCAGCCCCCGCCAAGCAGGGGCGAGTGGCTACACCTTC.

The chain has TRBV27 and TRBJ2-1, with 11 bases aligning to TRBD2. The trim removed 3 bases at V and 10 bases at J, leaving 5 bases unmatched. This CDR3 is built from 14 residues. The germline CDR1 and CDR2 sequences are MNHEY and SMNVEV (reference sequence). CDR3 amino acids: CASSFGLAGGEQFF. CDR3 bases: TGTGCCAGCAGTTTCGGGCTAGCGGGAGGCGAGCAGTTCTTC.